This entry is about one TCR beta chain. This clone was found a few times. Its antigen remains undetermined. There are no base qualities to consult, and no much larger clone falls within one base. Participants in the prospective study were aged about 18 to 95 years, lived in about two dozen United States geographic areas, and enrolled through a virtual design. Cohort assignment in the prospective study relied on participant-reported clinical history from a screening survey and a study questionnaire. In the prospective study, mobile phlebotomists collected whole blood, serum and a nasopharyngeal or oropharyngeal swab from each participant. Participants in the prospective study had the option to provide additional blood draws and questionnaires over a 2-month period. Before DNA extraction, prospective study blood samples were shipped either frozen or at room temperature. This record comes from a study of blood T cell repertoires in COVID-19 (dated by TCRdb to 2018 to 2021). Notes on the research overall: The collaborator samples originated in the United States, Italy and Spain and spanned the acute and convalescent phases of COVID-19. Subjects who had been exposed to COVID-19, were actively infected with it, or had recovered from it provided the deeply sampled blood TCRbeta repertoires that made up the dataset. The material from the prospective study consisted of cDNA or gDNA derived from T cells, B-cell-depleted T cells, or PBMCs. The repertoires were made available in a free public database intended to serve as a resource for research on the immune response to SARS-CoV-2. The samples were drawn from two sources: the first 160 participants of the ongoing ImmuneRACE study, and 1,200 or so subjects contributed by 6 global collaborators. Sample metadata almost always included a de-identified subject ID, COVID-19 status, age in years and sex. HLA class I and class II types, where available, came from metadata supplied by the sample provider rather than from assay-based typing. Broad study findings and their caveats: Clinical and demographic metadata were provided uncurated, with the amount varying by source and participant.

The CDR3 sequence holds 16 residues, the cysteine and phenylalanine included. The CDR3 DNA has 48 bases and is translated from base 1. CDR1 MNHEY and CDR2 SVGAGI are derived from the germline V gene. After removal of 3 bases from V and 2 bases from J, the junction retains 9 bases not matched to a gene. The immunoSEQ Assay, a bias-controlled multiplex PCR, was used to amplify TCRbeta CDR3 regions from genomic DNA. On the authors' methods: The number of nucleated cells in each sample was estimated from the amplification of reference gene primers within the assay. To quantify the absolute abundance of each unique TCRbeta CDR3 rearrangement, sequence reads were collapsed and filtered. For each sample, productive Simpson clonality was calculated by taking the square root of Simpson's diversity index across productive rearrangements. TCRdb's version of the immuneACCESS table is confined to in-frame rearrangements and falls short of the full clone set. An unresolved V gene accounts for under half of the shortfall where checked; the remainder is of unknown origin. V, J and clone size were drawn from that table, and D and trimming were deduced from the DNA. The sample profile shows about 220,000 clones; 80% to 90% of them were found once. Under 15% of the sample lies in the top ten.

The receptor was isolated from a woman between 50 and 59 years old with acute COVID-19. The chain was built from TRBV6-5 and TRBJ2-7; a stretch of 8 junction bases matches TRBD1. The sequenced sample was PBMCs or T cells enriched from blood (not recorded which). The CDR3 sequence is CASSYKIGTGAYEQYF. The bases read TGTGCCAGCAGTTATAAAATCGGGACAGGAGCCTACGAGCAGTACTTC.